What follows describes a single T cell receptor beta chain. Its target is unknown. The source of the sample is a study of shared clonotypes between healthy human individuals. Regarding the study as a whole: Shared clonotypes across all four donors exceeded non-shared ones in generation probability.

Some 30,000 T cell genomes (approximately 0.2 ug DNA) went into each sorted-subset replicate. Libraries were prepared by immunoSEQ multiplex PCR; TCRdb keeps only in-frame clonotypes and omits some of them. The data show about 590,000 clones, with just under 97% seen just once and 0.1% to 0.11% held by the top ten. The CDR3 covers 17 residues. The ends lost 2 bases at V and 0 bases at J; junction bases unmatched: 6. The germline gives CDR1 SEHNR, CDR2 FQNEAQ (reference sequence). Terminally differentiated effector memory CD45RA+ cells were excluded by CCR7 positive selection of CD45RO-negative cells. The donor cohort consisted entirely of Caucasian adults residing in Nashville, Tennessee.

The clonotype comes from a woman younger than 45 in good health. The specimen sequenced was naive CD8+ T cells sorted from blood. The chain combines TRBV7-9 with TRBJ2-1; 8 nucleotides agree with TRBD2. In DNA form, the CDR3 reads TGTGCCAGCAGCTTAATAGGAAGCGGGAGCTCCTACAATGAGCAGTTCTTC. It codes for CASSLIGSGSSYNEQFF.